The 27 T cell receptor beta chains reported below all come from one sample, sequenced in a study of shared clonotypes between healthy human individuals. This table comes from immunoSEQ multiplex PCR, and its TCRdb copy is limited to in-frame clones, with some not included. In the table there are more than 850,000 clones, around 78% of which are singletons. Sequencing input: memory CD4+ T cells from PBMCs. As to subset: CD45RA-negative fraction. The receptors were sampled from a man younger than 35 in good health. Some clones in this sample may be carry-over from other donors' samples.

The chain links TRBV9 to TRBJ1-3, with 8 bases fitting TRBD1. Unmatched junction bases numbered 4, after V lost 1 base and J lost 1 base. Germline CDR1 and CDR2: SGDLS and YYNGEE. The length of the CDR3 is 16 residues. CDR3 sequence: CASSVRTGGSGNTIYF. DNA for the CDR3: TGTGCCAGCAGCGTACGCACAGGGGGTTCTGGAAACACCATATATTTT.

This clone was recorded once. The CDR3 DNA reads TGTGCCAGCAGCTTGAAGAGGGAAGGTGAAAAACTGTTTTTT. Protein sequence: CASSLKREGEKLFF. This chain connects TRBV5-4 to TRBJ1-4, with D hard to call. Germline V lookup: CDR1 SGHNT, CDR2 YYREEE (reference sequence). Between the trimmed V and J ends, which lost 1 base and 7 bases, there was a span of 11 bases. The CDR3 sequence is 14 residues long.

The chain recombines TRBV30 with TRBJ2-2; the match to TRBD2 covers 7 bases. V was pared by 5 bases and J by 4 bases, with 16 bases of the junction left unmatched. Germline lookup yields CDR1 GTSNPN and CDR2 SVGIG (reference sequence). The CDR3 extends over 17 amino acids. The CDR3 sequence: CAWAGDWPYDSTGELFF. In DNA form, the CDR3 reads TGTGCCTGGGCGGGGGACTGGCCTTATGATTCCACCGGGGAGCTGTTTTTT.

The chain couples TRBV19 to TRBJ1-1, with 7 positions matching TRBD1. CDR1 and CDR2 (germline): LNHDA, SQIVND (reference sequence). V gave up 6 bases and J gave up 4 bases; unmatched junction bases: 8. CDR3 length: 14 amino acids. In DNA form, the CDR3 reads TGTGCCAGTAGAAAGTCAGGGGGAGTCACTGAAGCTTTCTTT. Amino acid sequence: CASRKSGGVTEAFF.

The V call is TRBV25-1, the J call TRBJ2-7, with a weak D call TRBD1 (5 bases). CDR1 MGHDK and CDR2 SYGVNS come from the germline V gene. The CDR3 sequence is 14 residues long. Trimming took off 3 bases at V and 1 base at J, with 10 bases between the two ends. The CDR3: CASSDPRQSYEQYF. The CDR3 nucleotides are TGTGCCAGCAGTGATCCTCGACAGTCCTACGAGCAGTACTTC.

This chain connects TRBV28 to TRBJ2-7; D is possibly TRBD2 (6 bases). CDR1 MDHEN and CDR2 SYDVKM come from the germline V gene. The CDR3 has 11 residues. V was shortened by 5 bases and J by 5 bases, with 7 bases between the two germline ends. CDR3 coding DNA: TGTGCCAGCAGTCGGACTAACGAGCAGTACTTC. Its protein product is CASSRTNEQYF.

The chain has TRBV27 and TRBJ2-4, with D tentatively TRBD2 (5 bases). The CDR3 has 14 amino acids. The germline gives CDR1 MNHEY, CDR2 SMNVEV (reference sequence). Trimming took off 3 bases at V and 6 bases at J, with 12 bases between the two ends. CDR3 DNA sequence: TGTGCCAGCAGTTTTCGGACTCCCGGAAACATTCAGTACTTC. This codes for CASSFRTPGNIQYF.

CDR3 nucleotides: TGTGCCAGCTCACCTAATCCAGGGTCCTCTGGAAACACCATATATTTT. Its translation: CASSPNPGSSGNTIYF. This chain links TRBV18 with TRBJ1-3, with TRBD1 as a possible D gene (5 bases). Germline assignment: CDR1 KGHSH and CDR2 LQKENI. The CDR3 covers 16 residues. Between the trimmed V and J ends, which lost 3 bases and 0 bases, there was a span of 12 bases. Full variable domain (rest looked up from reference TRBV18 and TRBJ1-3): NAGVMQNPRHLVRRRGQEARLRCSPMKGHSHVYWYRQLPEEGLKFMVYLQKENIIDESGMPKERFSAEFPKEGPSILRIQQVVRGDSAAYFCASSPNPGSSGNTIYFGEGSWLTVV.

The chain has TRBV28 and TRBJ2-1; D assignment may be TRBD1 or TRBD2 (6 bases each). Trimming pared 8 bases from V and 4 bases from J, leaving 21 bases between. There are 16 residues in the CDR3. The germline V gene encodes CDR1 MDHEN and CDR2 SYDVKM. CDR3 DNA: TGTGCCAGCCCTCCTAGGGGGGCCCTCGGATACAATGAGCAGTTCTTC. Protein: CASPPRGALGYNEQFF.

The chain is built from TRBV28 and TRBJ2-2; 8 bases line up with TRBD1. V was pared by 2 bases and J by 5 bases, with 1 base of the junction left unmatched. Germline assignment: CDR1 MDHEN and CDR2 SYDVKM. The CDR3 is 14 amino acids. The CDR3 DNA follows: TGTGCCAGCAGTTTACGGACAGGGACCGGGGAGCTGTTTTTT. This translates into CASSLRTGTGELFF.

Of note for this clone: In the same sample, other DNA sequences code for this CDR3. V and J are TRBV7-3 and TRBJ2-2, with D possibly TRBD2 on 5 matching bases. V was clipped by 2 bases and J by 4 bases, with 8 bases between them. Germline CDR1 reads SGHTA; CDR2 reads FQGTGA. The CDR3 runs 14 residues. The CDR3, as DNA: TGTGCCAGCAGCTTAGGGCGGGTCACCGGGGAGCTGTTTTTT. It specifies CASSLGRVTGELFF. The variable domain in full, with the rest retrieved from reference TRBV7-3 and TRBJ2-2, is GAGVSQTPSNKVTEKGKYVELRCDPISGHTALYWYRQSLGQGPEFLIYFQGTGAADDSGLPNDRFFAVRPEGSVSTLKIQRTERGDSAVYLCASSLGRVTGELFFGEGSRLTVL.

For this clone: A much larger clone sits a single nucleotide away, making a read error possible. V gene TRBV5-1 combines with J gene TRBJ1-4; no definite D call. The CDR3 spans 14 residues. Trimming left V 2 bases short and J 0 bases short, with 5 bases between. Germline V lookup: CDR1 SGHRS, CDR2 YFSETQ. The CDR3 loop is CASSFEATNEKLFF. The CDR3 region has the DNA TGCGCCAGCAGCTTTGAAGCAACTAATGAAAAACTGTTTTTT. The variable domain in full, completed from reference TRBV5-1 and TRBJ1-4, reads KAGVTQTPRYLIKTRGQQVTLSCSPISGHRSVSWYQQTPGQGLQFLFEYFSETQRNKGNFPGRFSGRQFSNSRSEMNVSTLELGDSALYLCASSFEATNEKLFFGSGTQLSVL.

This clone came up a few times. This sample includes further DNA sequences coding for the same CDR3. The CDR3 DNA is TGTGCCACCAGCAGGGGCACTGAAGCTTTCTTT. Translated: CATSRGTEAFF. The chain is built from TRBV28 and TRBJ1-1, with TRBD1 as a possible D gene (6 bases). Per the germline V gene, CDR1 is MDHEN and CDR2 is SYDVKM. Trimming left V 10 bases short and J 4 bases short, with 10 bases between. The CDR3 loop spans 11 amino acids. The entire variable domain, with the rest obtained from reference TRBV28 and TRBJ1-1, is as follows: DVKVTQSSRYLVKRTGEKVFLECVQDMDHENMFWYRQDPGLGLRLIYFSYDVKMKEKGDIPEGYSVSREKKERFSLILESASTNQTSMYLCATSRGTEAFFGQGTRLTVV.

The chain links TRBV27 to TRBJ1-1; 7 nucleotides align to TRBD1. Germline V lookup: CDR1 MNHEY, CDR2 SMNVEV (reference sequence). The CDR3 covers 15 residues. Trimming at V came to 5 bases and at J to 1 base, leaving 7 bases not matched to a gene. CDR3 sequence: CASSPLRDRNTEAFF. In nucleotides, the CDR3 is TGTGCCAGCAGTCCACTGCGGGACAGGAACACTGAAGCTTTCTTT.

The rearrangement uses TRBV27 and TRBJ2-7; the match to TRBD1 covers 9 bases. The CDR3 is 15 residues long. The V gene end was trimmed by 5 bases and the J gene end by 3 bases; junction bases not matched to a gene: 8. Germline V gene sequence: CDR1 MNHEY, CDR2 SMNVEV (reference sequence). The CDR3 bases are TGTGCCAGCAGTCTTACCCGGGACAGGGACTACGAGCAGTACTTC. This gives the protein CASSLTRDRDYEQYF.

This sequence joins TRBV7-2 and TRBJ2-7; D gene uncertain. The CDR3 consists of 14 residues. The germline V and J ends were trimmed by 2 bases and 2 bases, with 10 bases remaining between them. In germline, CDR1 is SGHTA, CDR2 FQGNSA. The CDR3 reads CASSLTAIPYEQYF. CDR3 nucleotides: TGTGCCAGCAGCTTAACCGCGATTCCCTACGAGCAGTACTTC.

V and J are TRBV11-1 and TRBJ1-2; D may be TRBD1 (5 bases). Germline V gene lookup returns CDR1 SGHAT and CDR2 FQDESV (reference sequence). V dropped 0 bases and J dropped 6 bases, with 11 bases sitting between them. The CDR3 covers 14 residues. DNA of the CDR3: TGTGCCAGCAGCTTAGCGGGGCAGGCCGATGGCTACACCTTC. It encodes CASSLAGQADGYTF.

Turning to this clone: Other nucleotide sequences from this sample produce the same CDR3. The CDR3 DNA sequence: TGTGCCAGTAGCTCTAGCGGGAGTTCCTACGAGCAGTACTTC. The encoded protein is CASSSSGSSYEQYF. The chain carries TRBV19 and TRBJ2-7; 10 nucleotides match TRBD2. The junction had 3 bases not matched to a gene; V was cut back by 6 bases and J by 1 base. The CDR3 contains 14 residues. Germline loops: CDR1 LNHDA, CDR2 SQIVND (reference sequence).

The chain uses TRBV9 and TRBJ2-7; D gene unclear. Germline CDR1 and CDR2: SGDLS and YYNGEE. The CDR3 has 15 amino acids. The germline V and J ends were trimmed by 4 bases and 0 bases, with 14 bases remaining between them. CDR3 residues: CASSPQTQSSYEQYF. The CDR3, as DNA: TGTGCCAGCAGCCCCCAGACCCAAAGCTCCTACGAGCAGTACTTC.

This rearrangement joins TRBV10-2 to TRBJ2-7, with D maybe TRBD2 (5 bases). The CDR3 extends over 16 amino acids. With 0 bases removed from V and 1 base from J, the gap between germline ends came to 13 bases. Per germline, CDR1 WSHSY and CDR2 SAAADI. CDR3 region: CASSESGIARSYEQYF. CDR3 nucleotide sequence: TGCGCCAGCAGTGAGTCGGGGATAGCGCGATCCTACGAGCAGTACTTC.

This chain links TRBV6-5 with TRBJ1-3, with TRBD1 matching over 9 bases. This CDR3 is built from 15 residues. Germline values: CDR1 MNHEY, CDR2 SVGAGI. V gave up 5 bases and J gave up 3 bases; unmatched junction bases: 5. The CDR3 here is CASSPPGQGGNTIYF. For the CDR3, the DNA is TGTGCCAGCAGTCCCCCGGGACAGGGTGGAAACACCATATATTTT.

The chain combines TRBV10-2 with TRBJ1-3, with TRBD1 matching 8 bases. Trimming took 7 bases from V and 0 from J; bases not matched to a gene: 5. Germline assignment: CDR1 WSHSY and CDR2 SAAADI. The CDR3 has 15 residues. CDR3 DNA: TGCGCCAGCACCAAGGACAGGGACTCTGGAAACACCATATATTTT. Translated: CASTKDRDSGNTIYF.

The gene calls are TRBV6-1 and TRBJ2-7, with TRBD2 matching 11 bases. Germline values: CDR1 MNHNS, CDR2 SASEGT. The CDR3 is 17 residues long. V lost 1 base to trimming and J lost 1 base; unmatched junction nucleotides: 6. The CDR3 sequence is CASSEGASGRRSYEQYF. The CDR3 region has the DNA TGTGCCAGCAGTGAAGGGGCTAGCGGGAGGAGGTCCTACGAGCAGTACTTC.

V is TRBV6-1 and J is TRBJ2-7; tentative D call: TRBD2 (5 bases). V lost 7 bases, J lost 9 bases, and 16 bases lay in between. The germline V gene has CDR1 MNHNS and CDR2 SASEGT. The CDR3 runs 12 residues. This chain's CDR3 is CASTTRASAQYF. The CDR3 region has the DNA TGTGCCAGCACTACTAGGGCCTCGGCGCAGTACTTC.

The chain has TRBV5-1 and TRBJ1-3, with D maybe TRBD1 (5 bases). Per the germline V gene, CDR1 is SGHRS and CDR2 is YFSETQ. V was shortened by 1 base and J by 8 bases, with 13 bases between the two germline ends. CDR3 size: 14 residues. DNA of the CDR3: TGCGCCAGCAGCTTGCGATCAGGGTGGGACACCATATATTTT. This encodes CASSLRSGWDTIYF.

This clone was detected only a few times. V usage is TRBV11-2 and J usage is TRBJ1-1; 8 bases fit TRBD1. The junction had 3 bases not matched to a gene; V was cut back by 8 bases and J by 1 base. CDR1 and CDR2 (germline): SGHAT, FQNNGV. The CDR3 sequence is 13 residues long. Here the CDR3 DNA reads TGTGCCAGCGGCGGGACAGGGAACACTGAAGCTTTCTTT. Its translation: CASGGTGNTEAFF.

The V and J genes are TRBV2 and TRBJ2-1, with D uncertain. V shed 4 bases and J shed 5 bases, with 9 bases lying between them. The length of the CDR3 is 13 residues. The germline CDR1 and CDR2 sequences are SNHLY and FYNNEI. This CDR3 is CASSGDYNNEQFF. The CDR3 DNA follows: TGTGCCAGCAGTGGGGATTACAACAATGAGCAGTTCTTC.